This T cell receptor beta chain originates from a study of CD8 T cells in Susac syndrome. General observations from the study: A relatively small number of individuals underwent TCR sequencing and HLA analysis.

Age- and sex-matched healthy donors served as the control group. The authors negatively isolated CD8+ and CD4+ T cells and FACS-enriched TEMRA cells. Trimming left V 10 bases short and J 0 bases short, with 12 bases between. The CDR3 extends over 13 amino acids. CDR1 and CDR2 (germline): SGHTA, FQGTGA. Random hexamers served to reverse transcribe roughly 0.5 to 1 ug RNA. Amplification of TCR beta CDR3 across 54 Vbeta and 13 Jbeta was performed with immunoSEQ multiplex PCR. TCRdb ran MiXCR on the immunoSEQ multiplex PCR reads and lists one entry per CDR3 protein. Of approximately 100,000 distinct CDR3 sequences in the sample, 90% to 98% were seen once. To note about this clonotype: Antigen: not known.

The sequence was collected from a human donor in good health. The rearrangement links TRBV7-3 to TRBJ1-1; D is ambiguous. Sequenced material: CD4+ T cells from PBMCs. CDR3 loop: CATAASLNTEAFF. CDR3 DNA: TGTGCCACCGCGGCCAGCTTGAACACTGAAGCTTTCTTT.